This record looks at one TCR beta chain sequence and its context. There is no known antigen for this receptor. Nothing much larger sits one base from this clone, and base qualities are not available. V lost 1 base and J lost 3 bases, and the count of bases not matched to a germline gene is 5. The CDR3 goes from the cysteine to the phenylalanine over 16 residues. Only the CDR3 part of the read is kept: 48 bases, read in frame from the first base. Sequences SNHLY (CDR1) and FYNNEI (CDR2) are obtained from the germline V gene. These data belong to a study of T cell changes during pregnancy in multiple sclerosis (dated by TCRdb to about 2019). Turning to the overall study: In women with multiple sclerosis, the researchers looked at how the T cell repertoire shifted as pregnancy progressed.

Library prep was done by the immunoSEQ multiplex PCR assay. TCRdb re-hosts the immuneACCESS table, in-frame sequences only. Its copies lack some clones; in the studies checked, an unresolved V gene accounts for under half of them, and the cause for the rest is not known. The sample records fewer than 45,000 clones, roughly nine tenths of which are singletons. The top ten hold 0.7% to 0.85% of the sample. The source material was CD4+ T cells from peripheral blood mononuclear cells, sampled after pregnancy. This TCR came from a female donor in good health, enrolled as a control in a pregnancy study. The chain uses TRBV2 and TRBJ2-3, and TRBD1 aligns with 9 junction nucleotides. The CDR3 is CASSEVGQGWTDTQYF. The DNA is TGTGCCAGCAGTGAAGTAGGACAGGGGTGGACAGATACGCAGTATTTT. With the portions outside the CDR3 filled from the reference TRBV2 and TRBJ2-3 genes, the complete variable region becomes EPEVTQTPSHQVTQMGQEVILRCVPISNHLYFYWYRQILGQKVEFLVSFYNNEISEKSEIFDDQFSVERPDGSNFTLKIRSTKLEDSAMYFCASSEVGQGWTDTQYFGPGTRLTVL.